The 8 T cell receptor beta chains below were found in one sample sequenced in a study of cytomegalovirus exposure and HLA in healthy donors. A multiplex PCR was run with 60 Vbeta primers and 13 Jbeta primers. TCRdb keeps only in-frame clones here, not all; method: immunoSEQ multiplex PCR. Of 62,000 or so clones listed, around 83% are singletons. The sample comprised PBMCs. The receptor source for this set is a man aged 30 to 45 in good health and CMV-seronegative.

The rearrangement joins TRBV5-5 to TRBJ1-6; tentative D call: TRBD1 (5 bases). The CDR3 runs 13 residues. The V and J ends lost 10 bases and 9 bases respectively, with 17 bases between them. CDR1 and CDR2 from the germline V gene are SGHKS and YYEKEE (reference sequence). In nucleotides, the CDR3 is TGTGCCGCCCCGGGGGGGGGACGTTCACCCCTCCACTTT. Protein product: CAAPGGGRSPLHF. Full variable domain (remainder filled in from reference TRBV5-5 and TRBJ1-6): DAGVTQSPTHLIKTRGQQVTLRCSPISGHKSVSWYQQVLGQGPQFIFQYYEKEERGRGNFPDRFSARQFPNYSSELNVNALLLGDSALYLCAAPGGGRSPLHFGNGTRLTVT.

V usage is TRBV11-2 and J usage is TRBJ1-3, with 8 bases matching TRBD1. The CDR3 has 16 residues. Germline CDR1 SGHAT, CDR2 FQNNGV. After removal of 5 bases from V and 0 bases from J, the junction contained 6 bases not matched to a gene. The CDR3 coding sequence is TGTGCCAGCAGCGGGCACAGGGGGGGCTCTGGAAACACCATATATTTT. Its translation is CASSGHRGGSGNTIYF.

J is TRBJ2-1 and V is TRBV7-9, with D uncertain. Germline V CDR1 and CDR2: SEHNR, FQNEAQ (reference sequence). CDR3 length: 15 residues. The V end was cut by 4 bases, the J end by 0 bases, with 10 bases between. This CDR3 reads CASSSTESSYNEQFF. The CDR3 DNA sequence: TGTGCCAGCAGCTCTACAGAGAGCTCCTACAATGAGCAGTTCTTC.

This chain uses TRBV19 with TRBJ1-5, with a weak D call TRBD1 (6 bases). This CDR3 has 13 residues. Germline values: CDR1 LNHDA, CDR2 SQIVND (reference sequence). V lost 3 bases, J lost 5 bases, and 8 bases lay in between. The DNA of the CDR3 is TGTGCCAGTAGTATCTACAGGGATCAGCCCCAGCATTTT. Its translation is CASSIYRDQPQHF.

This clone was recorded only once. The chain couples TRBV7-2 to TRBJ1-6; 7 bases fit TRBD1. Germline lookup yields CDR1 SGHTA and CDR2 FQGNSA. This CDR3 comprises 18 residues. The V and J ends lost 5 bases and 2 bases, in that order; junction bases with no gene match: 12. CDR3 in DNA: TGTGCCAGCAGCCTTAAGATCCCACAGGGGACCTATAATTCACCCCTCCACTTT. The encoded protein is CASSLKIPQGTYNSPLHF.

This chain connects TRBV25-1 to TRBJ2-1; possible D gene TRBD2, 6 bases. The CDR3 is 14 amino acids. Trimming removed 6 bases at V and 4 bases at J, with 13 bases between. Germline V gene lookup returns CDR1 MGHDK and CDR2 SYGVNS. The CDR3 nucleotides read TGTGCCAGCAGCCTAGCGTCAACGTACAATGAGCAGTTCTTC. It is translated as CASSLASTYNEQFF.

This rearrangement joins TRBV19 to TRBJ1-1; 7 bases map to TRBD1. The CDR3 contains 17 residues. Germline V gene data show CDR1 as LNHDA and CDR2 as SQIVND (reference sequence). J lost 2 bases, V lost 7 bases, and 16 bases had no gene match. The CDR3 spells CASTPLPGQPINTEAFF. For the CDR3, the DNA is TGTGCCAGTACCCCCCTCCCGGGACAGCCTATTAACACTGAAGCTTTCTTT. Combining the CDR3 with reference TRBV19 and TRBJ1-1 gives the whole variable domain DGGITQSPKYLFRKEGQNVTLSCEQNLNHDAMYWYRQDPGQGLRLIYYSQIVNDFQKGDIAEGYSVSREKKESFPLTVTSAQKNPTAFYLCASTPLPGQPINTEAFFGQGTRLTVV.

This chain links TRBV30 with TRBJ1-4, with 7 nucleotides matching TRBD1. V lost 7 bases to trimming and J lost 7 bases; unmatched junction nucleotides: 3. The CDR3 is 11 amino acids. CDR1 is GTSNPN, CDR2 SVGIG, per germline (reference sequence). The CDR3 bases are TGTGCCTCCAGGGGGAGTGAAAAACTGTTTTTT. Its translation is CASRGSEKLFF.